This T cell receptor (beta chain) was recorded in a study of B cell selection in AIRE deficiency. Sorting defined conventional CD4 T cells as CD4+CD127+. Data came from immunoSEQ multiplex PCR; TCRdb stores just in-frame clones and leaves some out. The sample carries 23,000 or so clones, around 95% recorded once. The CDR3 spans 13 residues. Germline-derived CDR1 and CDR2 are MNHNY and SVGAGI (reference sequence). V shed 2 bases and J 4 bases; nucleotides not matched to a gene: 1. The specimen sequenced was CD4+CD127+ conventional T cells sorted from PBMCs. V and J are TRBV6-6 and TRBJ1-1, with 7 positions matching TRBD1. The receptor was isolated from a human donor in good health. The CDR3 region is CASSYDRVTEAFF. CDR3 bases: TGTGCCAGCAGTTACGACAGGGTCACTGAAGCTTTCTTT.